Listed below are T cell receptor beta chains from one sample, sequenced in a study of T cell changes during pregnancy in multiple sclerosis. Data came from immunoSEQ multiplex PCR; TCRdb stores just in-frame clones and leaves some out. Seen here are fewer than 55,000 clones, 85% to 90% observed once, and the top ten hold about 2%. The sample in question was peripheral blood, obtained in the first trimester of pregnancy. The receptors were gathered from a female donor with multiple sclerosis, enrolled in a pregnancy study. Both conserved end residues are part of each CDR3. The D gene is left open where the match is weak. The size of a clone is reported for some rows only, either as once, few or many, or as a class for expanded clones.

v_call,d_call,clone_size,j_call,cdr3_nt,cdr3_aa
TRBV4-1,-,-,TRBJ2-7,TGCGCCAGCAGCCCCCCTTCGTCCCGCGAGCAGTACTTC,CASSPPSSREQYF
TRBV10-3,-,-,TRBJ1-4,TGTGCCATCAGTGAGTCGCAGAATGAAAAACTGTTTTTT,CAISESQNEKLFF
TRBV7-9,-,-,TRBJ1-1,TGTGCCAGCAGCCCGATGAGGGTAGGCACTGAAGCTTTCTTT,CASSPMRVGTEAFF
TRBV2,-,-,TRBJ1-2,TGTGCCAGCAGATTTTCGACAGACAGCTTC,CASRFSTDSF
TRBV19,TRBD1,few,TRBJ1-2,TGTGCCAGTAGTACCCCCCGACAGGGGGACTATGGCTACACCTTC,CASSTPRQGDYGYTF
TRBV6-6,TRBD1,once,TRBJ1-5,TGTGCCAGCAGGCCGGGACAGCTCAATCAGCCCCAGCATTTT,CASRPGQLNQPQHF
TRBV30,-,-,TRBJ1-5,TGTGCCTGGAGTACGACAGATAGCAATCAGCCCCAGCATTTT,CAWSTTDSNQPQHF
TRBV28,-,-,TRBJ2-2,TGTGCCAGCAGACCGCAGGGCGGGACAGCGAACACCGGGGAGCTGTTTTTT,CASRPQGGTANTGELFF
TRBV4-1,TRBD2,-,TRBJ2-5,TGCGCCAGCAGCCAAGATACGACTAGCGGGGACGGGGAAGAGACCCAGTACTTC,CASSQDTTSGDGEETQYF
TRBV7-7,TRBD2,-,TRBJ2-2,TGTGCTAGCGGGGGGGAGAACACCGGGGAGCTGTTTTTT,CASGGENTGELFF
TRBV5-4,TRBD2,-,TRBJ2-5,TGTGCCAGCAGCTCGTTTGCGGGGGGGTACCAAGAGACCCAGTACTTC,CASSSFAGGYQETQYF
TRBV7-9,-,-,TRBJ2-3,TGTGCCAGCAGCGAAATGGGGCCGCAGTATTTT,CASSEMGPQYF
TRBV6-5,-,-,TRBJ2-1,TGTGCCAGCACCCCCGCCGGGGATTACAATGAGCAGTTCTTC,CASTPAGDYNEQFF
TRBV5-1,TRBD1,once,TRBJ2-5,TGCGCCAGCACCTCGTCGGGACAGGGGGAGACCCAGTACTTC,CASTSSGQGETQYF
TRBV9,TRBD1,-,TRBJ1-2,TGTGCCAGCAGCGTGACAGGGGGAGCGGGCTATGGCTACACCTTC,CASSVTGGAGYGYTF
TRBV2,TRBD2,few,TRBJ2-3,TGTGCCAGCAGTGTCGGGGGACTAGCGGGGGGGCCGCCCTATTATTTT,CASSVGGLAGGPPYYF
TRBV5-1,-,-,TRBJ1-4,TGCGCCAGCAGCTTGGGTAGCGAGAATGAAAAACTGTTTTTT,CASSLGSENEKLFF
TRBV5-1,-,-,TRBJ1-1,TGCGCCAGCAGCTTGGAACAGGGTGTGGCCAAAGCTTTCTTT,CASSLEQGVAKAFF
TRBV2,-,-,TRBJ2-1,TGTGCCTCAGCAGGCACGAGCTCCTACAATGAGCAGTTCTTC,CASAGTSSYNEQFF
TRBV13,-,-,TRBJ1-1,TGTGCCAGCAGCTTAGGACTGGACACTGAAGCTTTCTTT,CASSLGLDTEAFF
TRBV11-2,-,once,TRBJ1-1,TGTGCCAGCAGCTTCACCGGGGGCACTGAAGCTTTCTTT,CASSFTGGTEAFF
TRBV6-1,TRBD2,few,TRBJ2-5,TGTGCCAGCAGTGAACTAGCGGGGGCCCAAGAGACCCAGTACTTC,CASSELAGAQETQYF
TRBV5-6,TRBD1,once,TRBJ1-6,TGTGCCAGCAGCCACGGGACAGGGAATTCACCCCTCCACTTT,CASSHGTGNSPLHF
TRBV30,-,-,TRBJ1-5,TGTGCCTGGACCAATGGGGGGGGACGGCAGCCCCAGCATTTT,CAWTNGGGRQPQHF
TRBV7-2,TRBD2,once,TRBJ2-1,TGTGCCAGCAGCTTGGTCCTAGCGGGGCCCAACAATGAGCAGTTCTTC,CASSLVLAGPNNEQFF
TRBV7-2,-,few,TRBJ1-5,TGTGCCAGCAGCTTAGGAGTCAGGGAAAGTCAGCCCCAGCATTTT,CASSLGVRESQPQHF
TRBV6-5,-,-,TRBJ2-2,TGTGCCAGCAGTTACTATGGGCTGAACACCGGGGAGCTGTTTTTT,CASSYYGLNTGELFF
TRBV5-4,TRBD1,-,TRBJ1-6,TGTGCCAGCAGCTTGCTACCCCAGGGGGGTTCACCCCTCCACTTT,CASSLLPQGGSPLHF
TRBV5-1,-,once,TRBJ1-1,TGCGCCAGCAGCTTCACCCGCGGGACTGAGAACACTGAAGTTTTCTTT,CASSFTRGTENTEVFF
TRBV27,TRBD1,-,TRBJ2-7,TGTGCCAGCAGTTTTTTGGGACAGGGGTTAGGCGAGCAGTACTTC,CASSFLGQGLGEQYF